Each of the 23 T cell receptor beta chains below was sequenced from the same sample in a study of blood T cell repertoires in COVID-19. Profiling relied on immunoSEQ multiplex PCR, and the TCRdb table lists in-frame clones only, not all of them. There are a few hundred thousand clones in the sample; approximately 80% occur only once, and less than 5.5% lies in the top ten. The specimen was PBMCs or T cells enriched from blood (not recorded which). These receptors were taken from a man between 40 and 49 years old who had been exposed to COVID-19.

The chain is built from TRBV19 and TRBJ1-3, with D perhaps TRBD1 (5 bases). The CDR3 sequence is 16 residues long. From germline, CDR1 is LNHDA and CDR2 SQIVND (reference sequence). V was trimmed by 3 bases and J by 1 base, leaving 13 bases between them. The CDR3 region has the DNA TGTGCCAGTAGTATGCAGGGAATAGGGTCTGGAAACACCATATATTTT. Residues: CASSMQGIGSGNTIYF. The full variable domain, in which reference TRBV19 and TRBJ1-3 provide the parts outside the CDR3, is DGGITQSPKYLFRKEGQNVTLSCEQNLNHDAMYWYRQDPGQGLRLIYYSQIVNDFQKGDIAEGYSVSREKKESFPLTVTSAQKNPTAFYLCASSMQGIGSGNTIYFGEGSWLTVV.

Here the CDR3 DNA reads TGTGCCAGCAGCTTGGCCGAGAATAGCGGGAGCGGCTACTTC. Encoded protein: CASSLAENSGSGYF. This sequence joins TRBV5-4 and TRBJ2-4, with TRBD2 identical over 9 bases. The germline V gene encodes CDR1 SGHNT and CDR2 YYREEE (reference sequence). CDR3 length: 14 amino acids. J gave up 16 bases and V 0 bases, and 11 bases lay outside the gene matches. Full variable domain (missing parts from reference TRBV5-4 and TRBJ2-4): ETGVTQSPTHLIKTRGQQVTLRCSSQSGHNTVSWYQQALGQGPQFIFQYYREEENGRGNFPPRFSGLQFPNYSSELNVNALELDDSALYLCASSLAENSGSGYFGAGTRLSVL.

The rearrangement links TRBV19 to TRBJ2-3; the D gene is possibly TRBD2 (6 bases). This CDR3 comprises 15 residues. V lost 5 bases, J lost 2 bases, and 14 bases lay in between. Germline values: CDR1 LNHDA, CDR2 SQIVND (reference sequence). CDR3 bases: TGTGCCAGTAGTCGGGGCGGGACCTTCACAGATACGCAGTATTTT. It is translated as CASSRGGTFTDTQYF.

J is TRBJ1-3 and V is TRBV9, with D unresolved. Germline-derived CDR1 and CDR2 are SGDLS and YYNGEE. V was cut by 5 bases and J by 0 bases, with 3 bases left in between. The CDR3 has 12 amino acids. The CDR3 spells CASRSSGNTIYF. Here the CDR3 DNA reads TGTGCCAGCAGGAGCTCTGGAAACACCATATATTTT.

The chain has TRBV6-2 or TRBV6-3 and TRBJ2-7, with 12 bases aligning to TRBD2. With 0 bases clipped from V and 3 bases from J, the junction kept 0 bases outside the gene matches. CDR1 and CDR2 (germline): MNHEY, SVGEGT. This CDR3 region has 15 residues. The CDR3 protein is CASSYSGLAGYEQYF. In nucleotides, the CDR3 is TGTGCCAGCAGTTACTCGGGACTAGCGGGCTACGAGCAGTACTTC.

The rearrangement uses TRBV7-9 and TRBJ1-2; unclear D gene. Germline assignment: CDR1 SEHNR and CDR2 FQNEAQ (reference sequence). This CDR3 contains 12 residues. Trimming stripped 5 bases from V and 5 bases from J, with 9 bases between. CDR3 protein: CASSPAGYGYTF. CDR3 DNA: TGTGCCAGCAGCCCGGCGGGTTATGGCTACACCTTC.

CDR3 DNA sequence: TGTGCCACCAGTGATTTTGAGGGGACAGAATCCACCGGGGAGCTGTTTTTT. It specifies CATSDFEGTESTGELFF. The rearrangement uses TRBV24-1 and TRBJ2-2; 7 bases fit TRBD1. The CDR3 contains 17 residues. CDR1 is KGHDR and CDR2 is SFDVKD in the germline V gene. V lost 1 base to trimming and J lost 4 bases; unmatched junction nucleotides: 8.

J is TRBJ1-1 and V is TRBV7-9; perhaps TRBD1 as D (6 bases). Trimming shortened V by 6 bases and J by 1 base, and 12 bases separated the two germline ends. Germline lookup yields CDR1 SEHNR and CDR2 FQNEAQ (reference sequence). CDR3 length: 14 amino acids. The CDR3 nucleotides are TGTGCCAGCAGTCCTTGGGGGCAGAACACTGAAGCTTTCTTT. It yields the protein CASSPWGQNTEAFF.

The V gene is TRBV3-1 (or the pseudogene TRBV3-2), the J gene TRBJ2-2; TRBD1 matches 7 bases. J lost 6 bases, V lost 1 base, and 11 bases had no gene match. This CDR3 region has 17 residues. Germline loops: CDR1 LGHDT, CDR2 YNNKEL (reference sequence). The CDR3 DNA sequence: TGTGCCAGCAGCCAAGGGGGATATAACAGGGGTTCCGGGGAGCTGTTTTTT. Protein: CASSQGGYNRGSGELFF.

As to this clone: The junction differs from germline at one of its ends, possibly a read error. V is TRBV3-1 (or the pseudogene TRBV3-2) and J is TRBJ1-2, with 7 bases identical to TRBD1. This CDR3 has 14 amino acids. Germline CDR1 reads LGHDT; CDR2 reads YNNKEL (reference sequence). The CDR3 loop is CASSKDRVRYGYTF. CDR3 bases: TGTGCCAGCAGCAAAGACAGGGTCCGATATGGCTACACCTTC.

V usage is TRBV14 and J usage is TRBJ2-3; D gene unclear. The CDR3 spans 13 residues. Trimming cost V 4 bases and J 6 bases, with 11 bases left between them. Germline loops: CDR1 SGHDN, CDR2 FVKESK. This CDR3 is CASSRRIVDTQYF. CDR3 sequence (DNA): TGTGCCAGCAGCCGCAGAATTGTTGATACGCAGTATTTT.

The chain joins TRBV11-2 to TRBJ2-3, with a weak D call TRBD2 (6 bases). This CDR3 is built from 15 residues. Germline values: CDR1 SGHAT, CDR2 FQNNGV. V lost 7 bases to trimming and J lost 1 base, with 15 bases between them. The CDR3 loop is CASTLEGLGTDTQYF. CDR3 DNA sequence: TGTGCCAGCACCCTTGAGGGACTGGGCACAGATACGCAGTATTTT.

The chain is built from TRBV5-1 and TRBJ2-3, with 7 bases lining up with TRBD2. V dropped 1 base and J dropped 6; count of bases not matched to a gene: 8. CDR3 length: 15 amino acids. Germline CDR1 reads SGHRS; CDR2 reads YFSETQ. The CDR3 protein is CASSLSGGRADTQYF. The CDR3 bases are TGCGCCAGCAGCTTGTCTGGCGGGAGAGCGGATACGCAGTATTTT.

This rearrangement joins TRBV27 to TRBJ2-1; TRBD2 is a possible D gene (6 bases). The germline V gene has CDR1 MNHEY and CDR2 SMNVEV (reference sequence). CDR3 length: 13 residues. The germline V and J ends were trimmed by 8 bases and 2 bases, with 10 bases remaining between them. CDR3 nucleotides: TGTGCCAGCGCGGGACGAACCTACAATGAGCAGTTCTTC. Its protein is CASAGRTYNEQFF.

The V and J genes are TRBV30 and TRBJ2-1; TRBD1 matches at 7 bases. The germline V gene encodes CDR1 GTSNPN and CDR2 SVGIG (reference sequence). V was clipped by 5 bases and J by 4 bases; unmatched bases: 8. The CDR3 is 14 residues long. The chain's CDR3 is CAWDDRVTYNEQFF. The CDR3 coding sequence is TGTGCCTGGGACGACAGGGTTACTTACAATGAGCAGTTCTTC.

The chain combines TRBV29-1 with TRBJ2-5; weak D call: TRBD2 (5 bases). The CDR3 covers 13 residues. Germline V gene lookup returns CDR1 SQVTM and CDR2 ANQGSEA. V was clipped by 3 bases and J by 3 bases, with 11 bases between them. The CDR3 nucleotides read TGCAGCGTTGAGAGAGGGTCCGAAGAGACCCAGTACTTC. Encoded protein: CSVERGSEETQYF.

This clone occurred a few times. The junction and the germline gene differ at one end; a read error may be behind it. The chain carries TRBV7-7 and TRBJ2-7; 15 positions match TRBD2. CDR1 is SSHAT, CDR2 FNYEAQ, per germline (reference sequence). The CDR3 extends over 16 amino acids. CDR3 sequence (DNA): TGTGCTAGCAGCCCTGGACTAGCGGGAGGGTTCTACGAGCAGTACTTC. Translated: CASSPGLAGGFYEQYF.

The chain is built from TRBV11-2 and TRBJ1-2; maybe TRBD1 (5 bases). V was cut by 5 bases and J by 6 bases, with 16 bases left in between. The CDR3 consists of 14 residues. Per the germline V gene, CDR1 is SGHAT and CDR2 is FQNNGV. The CDR3 loop is CASSPSSGNNGYTF. The CDR3, as DNA: TGTGCCAGCAGCCCATCGTCAGGGAATAATGGCTACACCTTC.

The chain links TRBV7-9 to TRBJ1-1; D gene unclear. CDR3 size: 14 residues. CDR1 and CDR2 from the germline V gene are SEHNR and FQNEAQ (reference sequence). Between the trimmed V and J ends, which lost 1 base and 6 bases, there was a span of 12 bases. DNA of the CDR3: TGTGCCAGCAGCTTAGTTCCAGGCCTGGCTGAAGCTTTCTTT. Protein product: CASSLVPGLAEAFF.

This clone was counted a single time. The chain links TRBV19 to TRBJ1-5; 9 bases are a match to TRBD1. The germline gives CDR1 LNHDA, CDR2 SQIVND (reference sequence). This CDR3 contains 15 residues. The J segment lost 2 bases and the V segment lost 5 bases, leaving 4 bases of the junction unmatched. The CDR3 sequence: CASSSRDRGNQPQHF. DNA of the CDR3: TGTGCCAGTAGTTCCCGGGACAGGGGCAATCAGCCCCAGCATTTT.

The chain links TRBV6-2 or TRBV6-3 to TRBJ2-7, with 8 bases aligning to TRBD2. CDR3 length: 14 amino acids. Germline loops: CDR1 MNHEY, CDR2 SVGEGT. J lost 7 bases, V lost 5 bases, and 10 bases had no gene match. The CDR3 DNA follows: TGTGCCAGCAGTATAGCGGGGACCCTTAGTGAGCAGTACTTC. Translating it yields CASSIAGTLSEQYF.

There are many counts of this clone. V is TRBV6-2 or TRBV6-3 and J is TRBJ2-3; TRBD2 agrees at 7 bases. Looked up from germline, CDR1 is MNHEY and CDR2 is SVGEGT. The CDR3 is 14 amino acids. V lost 5 bases to trimming and J lost 2 bases; unmatched junction nucleotides: 4. The CDR3 is CASSPSGDTDTQYF. CDR3 sequence (DNA): TGTGCCAGCAGTCCCAGCGGGGACACAGATACGCAGTATTTT.

This clone was observed a single time. This chain connects TRBV5-1 to TRBJ1-3; TRBD1 aligns across 8 bases. Per the germline V gene, CDR1 is SGHRS and CDR2 is YFSETQ. The CDR3 spans 14 residues. V lost 0 bases to trimming and J lost 4 bases; unmatched junction nucleotides: 0. In DNA, the CDR3 is TGCGCCAGCAGCTTGGGACAGGGGGGAAACACCATATATTTT. Translated, it gives CASSLGQGGNTIYF.